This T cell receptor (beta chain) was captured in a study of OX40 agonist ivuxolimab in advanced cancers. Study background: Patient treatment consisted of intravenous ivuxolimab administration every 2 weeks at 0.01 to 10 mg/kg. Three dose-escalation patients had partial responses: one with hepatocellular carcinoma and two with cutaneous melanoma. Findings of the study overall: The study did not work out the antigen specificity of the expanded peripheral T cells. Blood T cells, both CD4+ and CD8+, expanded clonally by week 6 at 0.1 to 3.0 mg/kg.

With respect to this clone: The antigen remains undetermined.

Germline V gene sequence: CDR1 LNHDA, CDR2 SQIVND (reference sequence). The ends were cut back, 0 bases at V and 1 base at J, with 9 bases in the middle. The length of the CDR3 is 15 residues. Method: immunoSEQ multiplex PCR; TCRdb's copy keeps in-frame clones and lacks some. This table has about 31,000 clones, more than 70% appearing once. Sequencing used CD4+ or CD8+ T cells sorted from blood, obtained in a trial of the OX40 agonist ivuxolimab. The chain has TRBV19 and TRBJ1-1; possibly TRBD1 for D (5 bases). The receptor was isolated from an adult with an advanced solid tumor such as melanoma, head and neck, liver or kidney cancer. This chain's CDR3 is CASSIDGTGNTEAFF. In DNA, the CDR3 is TGTGCCAGTAGTATAGACGGGACGGGGAACACTGAAGCTTTCTTT.